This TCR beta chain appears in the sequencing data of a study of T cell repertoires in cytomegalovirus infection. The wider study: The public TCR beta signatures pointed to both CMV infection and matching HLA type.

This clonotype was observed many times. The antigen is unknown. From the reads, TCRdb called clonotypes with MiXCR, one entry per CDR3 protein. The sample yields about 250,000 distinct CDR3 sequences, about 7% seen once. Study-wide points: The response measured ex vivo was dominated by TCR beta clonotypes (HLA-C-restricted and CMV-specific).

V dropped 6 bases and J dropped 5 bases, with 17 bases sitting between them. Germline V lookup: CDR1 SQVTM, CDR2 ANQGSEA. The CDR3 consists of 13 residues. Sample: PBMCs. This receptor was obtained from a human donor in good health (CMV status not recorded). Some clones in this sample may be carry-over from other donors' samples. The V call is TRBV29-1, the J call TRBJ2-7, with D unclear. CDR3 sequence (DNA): TGCAGCGTCGGCCCGGGTCAGACCGACGAGCAGTACTTC. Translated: CSVGPGQTDEQYF.